This T cell receptor beta chain was observed in a study of metastatic and nonmetastatic thyroid tumors. Study background: Comparative analysis of repertoires was undertaken across blood and tumor or nodule tissue obtained from malignant and benign thyroid patients.

Each patient went into thyroid surgery without having received any treatment. Germline V gene data show CDR1 as GTSNPN and CDR2 as SVGIG (reference sequence). CDR3 size: 11 residues. V lost 5 bases and J lost 4, with 8 bases in between. TCRdb called clones again from the PCR reads with MiXCR. The repertoire holds around 38,000 clones, with approximately 26% as singletons. The sequence was obtained from a female donor with papillary thyroid cancer or a benign thyroid nodule (not recorded which). Some clones in this sample may be carry-over from other donors' samples. The gene calls are TRBV30 and TRBJ1-2; D gene uncertain. The material sequenced was blood. The CDR3: CAWERFYGYTF. DNA for the CDR3: TGTGCCTGGGAAAGATTCTATGGCTACACCTTC.